Reported below is one TCR beta chain. Antigen unknown. One end of the junction does not line up with germline, which may come from a read error. Measured with immunoSEQ multiplex PCR; TCRdb has only the in-frame clones, and not every one. The data show 45,000 to 55,000 clones, 70% to 85% seen once. Time point indicated: week 35, safety follow-up. A single vaccine dose contained 300 ug of mutant IDH1 20-mer peptide, and topical imiquimod was used with it. Donor diagnoses consisted of new WHO grade 3 or 4 IDH1-mutant, ATRX-lost astrocytomas. This sample stems from a study of a mutant IDH1 vaccine in newly diagnosed glioma. The CDR3 has 13 residues. Germline CDR1 is SGDLS and CDR2 is YYNGEE.

The receptor's source is a man between 40 and 49 years old with glioma. The material was PBMCs, obtained from a glioma patient whose treatment included an IDH1 peptide vaccine. The chain recombines TRBV9 with TRBJ1-1; 8 bases align to TRBD1. CDR3 coding DNA: TGTGCCAGCAACCTAATAGGACAGGGTGGGCCCGTCTTT. Translating gives CASNLIGQGGPVF.